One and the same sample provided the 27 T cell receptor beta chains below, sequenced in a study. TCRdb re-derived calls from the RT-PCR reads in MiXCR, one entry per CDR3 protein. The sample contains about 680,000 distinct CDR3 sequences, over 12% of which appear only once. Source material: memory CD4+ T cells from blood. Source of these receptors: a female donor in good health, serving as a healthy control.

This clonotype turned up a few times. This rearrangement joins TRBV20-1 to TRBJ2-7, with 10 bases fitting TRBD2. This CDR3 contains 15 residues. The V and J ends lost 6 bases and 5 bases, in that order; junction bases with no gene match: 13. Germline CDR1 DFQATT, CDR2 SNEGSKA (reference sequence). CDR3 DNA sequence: TGCAGTGCCCCGCGGCCTAGCGGGAGTAGGGACGAGCAGTACTTC. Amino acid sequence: CSAPRPSGSRDEQYF.

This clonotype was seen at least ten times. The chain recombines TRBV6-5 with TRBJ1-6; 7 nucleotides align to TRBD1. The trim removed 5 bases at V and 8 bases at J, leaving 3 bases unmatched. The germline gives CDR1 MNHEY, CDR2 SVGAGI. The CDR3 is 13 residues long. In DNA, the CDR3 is TGTGCCAGCAGTGTAGACAGGGATTCACCCCTCCACTTT. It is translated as CASSVDRDSPLHF.

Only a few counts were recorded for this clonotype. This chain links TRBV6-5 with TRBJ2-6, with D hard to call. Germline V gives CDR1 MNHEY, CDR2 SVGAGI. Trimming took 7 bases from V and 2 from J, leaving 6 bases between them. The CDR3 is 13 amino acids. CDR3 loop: CASISPGANVLTF. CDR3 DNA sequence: TGTGCCAGCATAAGCCCTGGGGCCAACGTCCTGACTTTC.

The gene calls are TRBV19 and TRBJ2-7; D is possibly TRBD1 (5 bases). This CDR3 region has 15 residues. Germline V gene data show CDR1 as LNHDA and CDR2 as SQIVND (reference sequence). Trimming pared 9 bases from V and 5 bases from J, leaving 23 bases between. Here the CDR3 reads CASLASSSGIHEQYF. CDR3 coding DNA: TGTGCCAGCCTCGCCTCCTCTTCAGGGATCCACGAGCAGTACTTC.

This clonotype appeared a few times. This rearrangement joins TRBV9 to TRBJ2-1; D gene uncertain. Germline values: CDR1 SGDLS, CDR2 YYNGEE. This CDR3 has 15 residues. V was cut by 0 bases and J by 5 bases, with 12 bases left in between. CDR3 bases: TGTGCCAGCAGCGTAGCTCACAGTTTCAACAATGAGCAGTTCTTC. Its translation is CASSVAHSFNNEQFF.

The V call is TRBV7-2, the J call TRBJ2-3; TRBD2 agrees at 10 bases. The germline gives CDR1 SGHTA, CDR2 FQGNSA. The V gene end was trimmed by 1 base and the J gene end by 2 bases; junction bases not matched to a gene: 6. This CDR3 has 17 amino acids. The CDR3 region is CASSLGGLARDTDTQYF. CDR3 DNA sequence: TGTGCCAGCAGCTTAGGGGGACTAGCGAGAGACACAGATACGCAGTATTTT.

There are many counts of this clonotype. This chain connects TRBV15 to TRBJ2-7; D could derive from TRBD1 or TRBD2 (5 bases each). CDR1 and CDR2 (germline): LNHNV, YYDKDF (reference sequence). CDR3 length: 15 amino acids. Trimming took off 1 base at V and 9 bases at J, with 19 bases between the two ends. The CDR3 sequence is CATSRGPRESRRQYF. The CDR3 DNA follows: TGTGCCACCAGCAGAGGTCCCAGGGAGTCCAGGCGGCAGTACTTC.

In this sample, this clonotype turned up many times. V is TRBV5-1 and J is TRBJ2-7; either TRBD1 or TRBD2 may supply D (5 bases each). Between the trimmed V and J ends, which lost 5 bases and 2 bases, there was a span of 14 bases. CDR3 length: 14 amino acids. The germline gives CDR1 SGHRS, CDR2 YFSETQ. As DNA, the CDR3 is TGCGCCAGCAGACGGGACGGAGAAGCCTACGAGCAGTACTTC. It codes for CASRRDGEAYEQYF. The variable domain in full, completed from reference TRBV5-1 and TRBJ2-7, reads KAGVTQTPRYLIKTRGQQVTLSCSPISGHRSVSWYQQTPGQGLQFLFEYFSETQRNKGNFPGRFSGRQFSNSRSEMNVSTLELGDSALYLCASRRDGEAYEQYFGPGTRLTVT.

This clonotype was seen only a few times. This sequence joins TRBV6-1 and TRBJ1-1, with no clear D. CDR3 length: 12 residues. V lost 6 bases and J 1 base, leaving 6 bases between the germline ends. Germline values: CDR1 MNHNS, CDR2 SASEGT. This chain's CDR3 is CASRTWNTEAFF. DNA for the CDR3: TGTGCCAGCAGGACGTGGAACACTGAAGCTTTCTTT.

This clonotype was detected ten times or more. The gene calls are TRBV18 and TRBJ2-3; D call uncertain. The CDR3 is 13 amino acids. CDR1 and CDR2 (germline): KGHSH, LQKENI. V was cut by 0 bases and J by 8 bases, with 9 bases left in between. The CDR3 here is CASSPPGPGTQYF. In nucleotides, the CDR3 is TGTGCCAGCTCACCACCCGGGCCCGGTACGCAGTATTTT.

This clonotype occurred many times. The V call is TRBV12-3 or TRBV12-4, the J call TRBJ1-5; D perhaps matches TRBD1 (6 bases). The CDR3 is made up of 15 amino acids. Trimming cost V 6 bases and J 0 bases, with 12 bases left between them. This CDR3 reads CASREQGNSNQPQHF. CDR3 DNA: TGTGCCAGCAGAGAACAGGGCAATAGCAATCAGCCCCAGCATTTT.

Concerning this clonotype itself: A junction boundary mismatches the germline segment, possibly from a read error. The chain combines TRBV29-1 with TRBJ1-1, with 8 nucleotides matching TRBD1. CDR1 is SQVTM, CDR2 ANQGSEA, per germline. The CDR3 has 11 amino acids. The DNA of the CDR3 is TGCAGCGTGAGGACAGGGACTGAAGCTTTATTT. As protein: CSVRTGTEALF.

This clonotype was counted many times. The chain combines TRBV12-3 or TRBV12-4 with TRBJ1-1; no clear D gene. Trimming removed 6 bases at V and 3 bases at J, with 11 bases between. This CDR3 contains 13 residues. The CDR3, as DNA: TGTGCCAGCAGACCAGGACCATACACTGAAGCTTTCTTT. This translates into CASRPGPYTEAFF.

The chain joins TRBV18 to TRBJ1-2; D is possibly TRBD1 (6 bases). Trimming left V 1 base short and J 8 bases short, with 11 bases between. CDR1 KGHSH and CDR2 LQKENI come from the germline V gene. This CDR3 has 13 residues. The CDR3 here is CASSPRQGHGYTF. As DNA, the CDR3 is TGTGCCAGCTCACCACGTCAGGGACACGGCTACACCTTC.

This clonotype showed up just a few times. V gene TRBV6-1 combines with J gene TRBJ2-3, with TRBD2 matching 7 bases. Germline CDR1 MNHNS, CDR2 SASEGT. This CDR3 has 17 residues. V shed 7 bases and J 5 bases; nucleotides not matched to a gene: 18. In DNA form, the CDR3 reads TGTGCCAGCATTGAGGGGATAGCGGCGGGAGTAGGAGATACGCAGTATTTT. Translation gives CASIEGIAAGVGDTQYF.

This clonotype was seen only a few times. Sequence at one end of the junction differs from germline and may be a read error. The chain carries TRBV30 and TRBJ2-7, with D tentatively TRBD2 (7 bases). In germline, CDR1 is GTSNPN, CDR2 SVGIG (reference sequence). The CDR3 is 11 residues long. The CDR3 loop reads CAWKTGGEEYF. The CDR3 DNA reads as TGTGCCTGGAAAACGGGGGGCGAGGAGTACTTC.

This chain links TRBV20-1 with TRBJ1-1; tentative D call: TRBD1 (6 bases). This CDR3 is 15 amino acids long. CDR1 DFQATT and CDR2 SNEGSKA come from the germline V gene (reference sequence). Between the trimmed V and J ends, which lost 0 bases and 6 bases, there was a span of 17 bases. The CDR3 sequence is CSARDQGGGRAEAFF. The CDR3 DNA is TGCAGTGCTAGAGATCAGGGAGGGGGTAGAGCTGAAGCTTTCTTT.

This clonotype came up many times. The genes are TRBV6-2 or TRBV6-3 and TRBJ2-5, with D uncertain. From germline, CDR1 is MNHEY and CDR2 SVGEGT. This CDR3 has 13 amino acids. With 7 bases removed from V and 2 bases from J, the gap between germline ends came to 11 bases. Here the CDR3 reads CASNLFLQETQYF. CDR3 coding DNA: TGTGCCAGCAATTTATTCCTACAAGAGACCCAGTACTTC.

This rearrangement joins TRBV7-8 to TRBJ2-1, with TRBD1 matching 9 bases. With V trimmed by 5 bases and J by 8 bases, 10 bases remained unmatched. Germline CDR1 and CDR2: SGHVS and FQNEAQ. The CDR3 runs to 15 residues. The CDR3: CASSELGQGFDEQFF. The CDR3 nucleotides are TGTGCCAGCAGCGAACTCGGACAGGGGTTTGATGAGCAGTTCTTC.

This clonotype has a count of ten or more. In nucleotides, the CDR3 is TGTGCCAGCAGCTTGGAATCTAGCGGACAAGAGACCCAGTACTTC. As protein: CASSLESSGQETQYF. The rearrangement joins TRBV5-6 to TRBJ2-5; 7 nucleotides agree with TRBD2. From germline, CDR1 is SGHDT and CDR2 YYEEEE. J lost 2 bases, V lost 0 bases, and 4 bases had no gene match. The CDR3 length is 15 residues.

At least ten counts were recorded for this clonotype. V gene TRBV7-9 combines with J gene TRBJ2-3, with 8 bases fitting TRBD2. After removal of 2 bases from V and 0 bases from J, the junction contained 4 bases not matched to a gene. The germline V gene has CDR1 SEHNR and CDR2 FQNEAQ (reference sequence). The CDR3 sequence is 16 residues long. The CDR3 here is CASSLYVAGSTDTQYF. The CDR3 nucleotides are TGTGCCAGCAGCTTATATGTAGCGGGGAGCACAGATACGCAGTATTTT.

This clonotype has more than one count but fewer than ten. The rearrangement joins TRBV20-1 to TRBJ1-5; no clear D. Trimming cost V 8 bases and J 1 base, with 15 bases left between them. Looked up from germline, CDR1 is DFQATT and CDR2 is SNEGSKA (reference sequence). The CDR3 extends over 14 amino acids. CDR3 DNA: TGCAGTTCAAGTGTCGGGGTAAGCAATCAGCCCCAGCATTTT. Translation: CSSSVGVSNQPQHF.

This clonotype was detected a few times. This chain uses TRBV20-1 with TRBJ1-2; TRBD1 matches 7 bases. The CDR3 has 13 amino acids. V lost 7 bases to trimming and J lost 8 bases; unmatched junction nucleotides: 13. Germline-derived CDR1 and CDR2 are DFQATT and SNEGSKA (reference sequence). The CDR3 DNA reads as TGCAGTGTCCGCGGGGACAGTTCCCAAGGCTACACCTTC. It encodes CSVRGDSSQGYTF.

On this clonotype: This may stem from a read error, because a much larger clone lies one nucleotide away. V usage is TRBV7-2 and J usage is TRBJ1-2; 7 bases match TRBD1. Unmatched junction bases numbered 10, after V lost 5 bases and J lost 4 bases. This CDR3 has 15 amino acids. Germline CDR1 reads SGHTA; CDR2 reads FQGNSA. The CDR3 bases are TGTGCCAGCAGCCCCCTGGACAGGTATCGCTATGGCTACACCTTC. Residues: CASSPLDRYRYGYTF.

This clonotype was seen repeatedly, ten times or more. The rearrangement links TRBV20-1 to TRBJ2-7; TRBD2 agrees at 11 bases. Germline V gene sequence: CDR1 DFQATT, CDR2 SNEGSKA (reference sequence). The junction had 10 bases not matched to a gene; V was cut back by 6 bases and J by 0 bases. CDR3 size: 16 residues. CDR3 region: CSAPGTSGASSYEQYF. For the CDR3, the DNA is TGCAGTGCCCCCGGGACTAGCGGAGCGAGCTCCTACGAGCAGTACTTC.

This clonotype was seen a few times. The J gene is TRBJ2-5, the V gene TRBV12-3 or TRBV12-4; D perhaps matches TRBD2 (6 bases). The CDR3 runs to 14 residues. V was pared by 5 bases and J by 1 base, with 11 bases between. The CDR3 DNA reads TGTGCCAGCAGTCCCCGGGACTTCCAAGAGACCCAGTACTTC. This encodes CASSPRDFQETQYF.

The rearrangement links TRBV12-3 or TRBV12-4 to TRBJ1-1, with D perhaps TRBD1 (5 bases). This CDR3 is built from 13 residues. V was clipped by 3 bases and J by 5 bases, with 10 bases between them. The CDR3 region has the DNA TGTGCCAGCAGTTTCATGAAGGGGACTGAAGCTTTCTTT. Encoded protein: CASSFMKGTEAFF.